This T cell receptor beta chain derives from a study of siplizumab effects on memory and regulatory T cells (dated by TCRdb to about 2019). With regard to the full study: The study looked at the effect of siplizumab, an anti-CD2 antibody, on alloreactive T-cell subsets in allogeneic mixed lymphocyte reactions made from human PBMCs.

The CDR3, from cysteine to phenylalanine, totals 18 residues. Here the CDR3 DNA is all that survives: 54 bases in frame from base 1. Reading the germline V gene gives CDR1 SGDLS and CDR2 YYNGEE. At the junction V is shortened by 4 bases and J by 2 bases; bases outside the gene matches: 13. Summary of the overall study and its limitations: Roughly 80-95% of proliferating CD4+ or CD8+ clones could not be assigned a naive or memory phenotype. The cumulative frequency of alloreactive sequences traceable to unstimulated CD4+ memory T cells was significantly reduced by siplizumab. Among mappable alloreactive CD4+ clones, the Treg-derived fraction averaged approximately 63% with siplizumab versus about 25% in control reactions. Whether proliferating Tregs from siplizumab cultures were suppressive was not functionally confirmed. Because sequences below about 10^-5 frequency were poorly captured, only a minor fraction of alloreactive clones could be mapped to unstimulated subsets. Unstimulated naive T cells appeared more diverse than memory T cells, and naive cells seemed to contribute substantially to the alloresponse.

To prepare the library, the immunoSEQ multiplex PCR assay was applied. About 9.9 x 10^4 TCR templates per sample were assayed by the deep sequencing platform. Genomic DNA extracted from sorted T cells was used for TCRbeta CDR3 sequencing. Processing in the source paper ran as follows. The R programming language was used for the clonal analysis of the TCRbeta CDR3 data. Alloreactive CD4+ and CD8+ clones were identified by comparing unstimulated samples to CFSE-low samples taken after the reaction. By matching sequences to the repertoires of sorted unstimulated Treg and non-Treg cells, each alloreactive CD4+ clone was assigned a regulatory or non-regulatory origin. Entries here come from immuneACCESS through TCRdb and include only in-frame sequences with V and J called. Some clones fail to appear in such tables; in the studies checked, an unresolved V gene covers under half of the shortfall, and the cause of the remainder is unknown. D and trimming were read from the DNA, whereas the V and J calls and clone size are those reported in that table. This sample has 100,000 or so clones in its table, and about 93% of those were observed once. Approximately 0.17% of the sample is held by the ten biggest clonotypes.

Of note for this clone: Its antigen specificity is not known. No base-level quality is on record; no much larger clone is a single base apart.

Sorted unstimulated T cells and proliferating T cells recovered from mixed lymphocyte reactions were subjected to TCRbeta CDR3 sequencing. Fresh whole blood from approximately 10 HLA-typed healthy donors was used to isolate PBMCs. To map where alloreactive clones came from, unstimulated CD4+ non-regulatory T cells were FACS-sorted. Sequencing used non-Treg CD4+ T cells sorted from blood. What this sample's cell subset or site label stands for: FACS-sorted unstimulated CD4+ non-regulatory T cells. The rearrangement joined TRBV9 to TRBJ2-1; 9 bases in the middle match TRBD1. The clonotype was recovered from a human donor in good health. This receptor carries the CDR3 CASSPTPPGQGPYNEQFF. The DNA is as follows: TGTGCCAGCAGCCCCACTCCCCCGGGACAGGGACCCTACAATGAGCAGTTCTTC.